The 22 T cell receptor beta chains in this list originate from one sample, sequenced in a study of T cell clonality in common variable immunodeficiency. Broader study findings: In common variable immunodeficiency, TCR beta chains reportedly carried fewer deletions and N-nucleotide insertions.

Generated by immunoSEQ multiplex PCR, the TCRdb table keeps only in-frame clones and is missing some. The specimen has around 21,000 clones, none found just once. No antigen is known for these receptors. Source material: peripheral blood mononuclear cells. These receptors were taken from a human donor with common variable immunodeficiency.

This clone is deemed medium-sized. The read terminates 3 residues ahead of where the CDR3 ends, so the germline J gene completes it. The chain uses TRBV7-3 and TRBJ1-6, with D possibly matching TRBD1 (6 bases). Trimming removed 4 bases at V and 7 bases at J, with 11 bases between. Germline V gene sequence: CDR1 SGHTA, CDR2 FQGTGA. This CDR3 comprises 14 residues. The CDR3 loop is CASSSDRSNSPLHF. Partial CDR3 DNA: TGTGCCAGCAGCTCAGACAGGTCCAATTCACCC.

This clone was recorded at least ten times. The CDR3 goes on 3 residues after the read ends, and that part is filled in from the germline J gene. The gene calls are TRBV10-3 and TRBJ1-4, with D possibly being TRBD1 (5 bases). There are 14 residues in the CDR3. Trimming took off 2 bases at V and 7 bases at J, with 11 bases between the two ends. Germline V gene data show CDR1 as ENHRY and CDR2 as SYGVKD. CDR3 sequence: CAISEGQSGEKLFF. The CDR3 DNA, read in part, is TGTGCCATCAGTGAGGGACAATCGGGTGAAAAA.

As concerns this clone: The read falls 3 residues short of the CDR3 end, and the missing part is taken from the germline J gene. The chain combines TRBV19 with TRBJ1-1; D is possibly TRBD1 (5 bases). This CDR3 spans 15 amino acids. Deletions cut 3 bases from V and 1 base from J, with 12 bases between. CDR1 is LNHDA and CDR2 is SQIVND in the germline V gene (reference sequence). The CDR3 here is CASSIGAQTNTEAFF. Incomplete CDR3 DNA: TGTGCCAGTAGTATTGGGGCCCAGACGAACACTGAA.

In its sample, this clone was seen a few times. The observed sequence ends 3 residues before the CDR3 terminus, with the missing tail filled in from the germline J gene. The chain combines TRBV5-1 with TRBJ2-1; 9 bases map to TRBD2. CDR1 SGHRS and CDR2 YFSETQ come from the germline V gene. This CDR3 comprises 16 residues. The V segment lost 0 bases and the J segment 0 bases; nucleotides outside the gene matches: 1. The sequenced part of the CDR3 DNA is TGCGCCAGCAGCTTGGTTAGCGGGAGCTCCTACAATGAG. It yields the protein CASSLVSGSSYNE. The complete CDR3 sequence is CASSLVSGSSYNEQFF.

Comments on this clone: Read sequence stops 3 residues before the CDR3 end, and the germline J gene provides the missing end. J is TRBJ1-2 and V is TRBV30; 9 nucleotides agree with TRBD1. The junction had 5 bases not matched to a gene; V was cut back by 0 bases and J by 3 bases. The CDR3 covers 15 residues. From germline, CDR1 is GTSNPN and CDR2 SVGIG (reference sequence). The DNA read from the CDR3 is TGTGCCTGGAGTGTCAGGGACAGGGTTGACTATGGC. This gives the protein CAWSVRDRVDYG. The CDR3 as a whole reads CAWSVRDRVDYGYTF.

This clone came up a few times. The CDR3 end lies 3 residues beyond the end of the read and is filled in from the germline J gene. This sequence joins TRBV7-2 and TRBJ1-6; 7 positions match TRBD1. There are 15 residues in the CDR3. The V gene's germline CDR1 is SGHTA and CDR2 FQGNSA. The junction had 9 bases not matched to a gene; V was cut back by 5 bases and J by 8 bases. The covered CDR3 bases are TGTGCCAGCAGCGTAACGCCAGGGGGTTATTCACCC. The encoded protein is CASSVTPGGYSP. The CDR3 as a whole reads CASSVTPGGYSPLHF.

This clone came up a few times. The CDR3 is cut off 3 residues early in the read; its end comes from the germline J gene. The chain joins TRBV2 to TRBJ2-2; D might be TRBD2 (6 bases). The germline V gene encodes CDR1 SNHLY and CDR2 FYNNEI. V lost 1 base to trimming and J lost 1 base, with 10 bases between them. This CDR3 region has 16 residues. The sequenced CDR3 bases are TGTGCCAGCAGTGAAGAGGTTAGCGGGAACACCGGGGAG. It translates to CASSEEVSGNTGE. In full, the CDR3 is CASSEEVSGNTGELFF.

This clone was observed at least ten times. From the germline J gene comes the end of the CDR3, since the read stops 3 residues before it. The V gene is TRBV6-2 or TRBV6-3, the J gene TRBJ1-1, with TRBD1 identical over 8 bases. This CDR3 has 15 residues. J was trimmed by 1 base and V by 9 bases; bases with no gene match: 10. Germline lookup yields CDR1 MNHEY and CDR2 SVGEGT. The CDR3 protein is CASKTGEGANTEAFF. CDR3 DNA (partial): TGTGCCAGTAAGACAGGGGAAGGGGCGAACACTGAA.

This clone appeared a few times. Coverage ceases 3 residues before the CDR3 finishes, and the germline J gene fills in the end. V gene TRBV30 combines with J gene TRBJ2-2; no firm D call. Germline V CDR1 and CDR2: GTSNPN, SVGIG (reference sequence). V was pared by 0 bases and J by 1 base, with 6 bases between. The CDR3 has 14 amino acids. The sequenced CDR3 bases are TGTGCCTGGAGTGTAGGCCAGAACACCGGGGAG. Translation: CAWSVGQNTGE. The complete CDR3 reads CAWSVGQNTGELFF.

The sample holds a few counts of this clone. The read gets to within 3 residues of the CDR3 end, and the germline J gene fills in the rest. The rearrangement links TRBV30 to TRBJ2-7, with 7 positions matching TRBD2. The CDR3 has 15 residues. Germline values: CDR1 GTSNPN, CDR2 SVGIG (reference sequence). The J segment lost 3 bases and the V segment lost 3 bases, leaving 11 bases of the junction unmatched. Here the CDR3 reads CAWSAGLGGCYEQYF. The CDR3 DNA, read in part, is TGTGCCTGGAGCGCCGGACTAGGAGGTTGCTACGAG.

This clone was found many times. The CDR3 end lies 3 residues beyond the end of the read and is filled in from the germline J gene. The rearrangement uses TRBV5-6 and TRBJ1-2, with 8 bases that match TRBD1. With 1 base clipped from V and 7 bases from J, the junction kept 6 bases outside the gene matches. Germline values: CDR1 SGHDT, CDR2 YYEEEE. The CDR3 covers 14 residues. Incomplete CDR3 DNA: TGTGCCAGCAGCTTGACAGGGACAGGAGGTGGC. It specifies CASSLTGTGGG. The whole CDR3 protein reads CASSLTGTGGGYTF.

Ten or more counts support this clone. Read sequence stops 3 residues before the CDR3 end, and the germline J gene provides the missing end. The chain carries TRBV28 and TRBJ2-7; 9 bases match TRBD2. The CDR3 totals 14 residues. Germline CDR1 reads MDHEN; CDR2 reads SYDVKM. Trimming cost V 6 bases and J 2 bases; bases outside gene matches: 5. CDR3 DNA (partial): TGTGCCAGCAGCATCGGGACTAGCCCCTACGAG. Protein sequence: CASSIGTSPYE. The whole CDR3 is CASSIGTSPYEQYF.

Many counts were recorded for this clone. Read sequence stops 3 residues before the CDR3 end, and the germline J gene provides the missing end. The rearrangement uses TRBV7-2 and TRBJ1-1; D is uncertain. V dropped 4 bases and J dropped 1 base, with 10 bases sitting between them. The CDR3 has 14 amino acids. Per germline, CDR1 SGHTA and CDR2 FQGNSA. CDR3 DNA, as far as it was read: TGTGCCAGCAGCTCAAGCGGGCAGAACACTGAA. It yields the protein CASSSSGQNTE. The CDR3 as a whole reads CASSSSGQNTEAFF.

On this clone itself: Read coverage stops 3 residues before the CDR3 terminus; the germline J gene supplies the remainder. The J gene is TRBJ2-1, the V gene TRBV6-2 or TRBV6-3, with 8 bases fitting TRBD2. CDR3 length: 14 residues. Per the germline V gene, CDR1 is MNHEY and CDR2 is SVGEGT. J gave up 4 bases and V 5 bases, and 4 bases lay outside the gene matches. The part of the CDR3 DNA that was read is TGTGCCAGCAGTATTAGCGGGATATACAATGAG. Translation: CASSISGIYNE. In full, the CDR3 reads CASSISGIYNEQFF.

This clone was seen ten or more times. The CDR3 is cut off 3 residues early in the read; its end comes from the germline J gene. The V and J genes are TRBV7-9 and TRBJ1-5, with unresolved D. The CDR3 is 15 residues long. V was pared by 3 bases and J by 2 bases, with 11 bases between. The germline V gene has CDR1 SEHNR and CDR2 FQNEAQ (reference sequence). CDR3 DNA, as far as it was read: TGTGCCAGCAGCTTGGGCGTATATGGCAATCAGCCC. This translates into CASSLGVYGNQP. The whole CDR3 protein reads CASSLGVYGNQPQHF.

Only a few counts were recorded for this clone. The missing CDR3 end, 3 residues past where the read stops, is filled in from the germline J gene. V usage is TRBV7-2 and J usage is TRBJ1-5; 7 bases fit TRBD1. Germline values: CDR1 SGHTA, CDR2 FQGNSA. The V gene end was trimmed by 4 bases and the J gene end by 0 bases; junction bases not matched to a gene: 3. The CDR3 spans 15 residues. The CDR3 spells CASSSRGYSNQPQHF. The DNA read from the CDR3 is TGTGCCAGCAGCTCCAGGGGGTATAGCAATCAGCCC.

This clone was seen at least ten times. The CDR3 extends 3 residues past the end of the read, so its final part is completed from the germline J gene. The chain carries TRBV6-2 or TRBV6-3 and TRBJ2-3; D gene ambiguous. The V and J ends lost 6 bases and 5 bases respectively, with 12 bases between them. The CDR3 is 13 residues long. Germline V gene data show CDR1 as MNHEY and CDR2 as SVGEGT. The DNA read from the CDR3 is TGTGCCAGCAGATCCTTAGCTAAAGATACG. It is translated as CASRSLAKDT. The CDR3, in full, reads CASRSLAKDTQYF.

This clone came up many times. Sequencing ends 3 residues short of the CDR3 end; the germline J gene provides the rest. The V call is TRBV18, the J call TRBJ1-5; TRBD1 aligns across 8 bases. Germline V gene data show CDR1 as KGHSH and CDR2 as LQKENI. J gave up 5 bases and V 3 bases, and 12 bases lay outside the gene matches. The CDR3 is 17 residues long. Partial CDR3 DNA: TGTGCCAGCTCACCGCCCCGCTCTGGGACAGGCCATCAGCCC. It specifies CASSPPRSGTGHQP. In full, the CDR3 reads CASSPPRSGTGHQPQHF.

As concerns this clone: The read ends 3 residues early relative to the CDR3; the germline J gene fills the gap. The rearrangement joins TRBV30 to TRBJ1-5, with D hard to call. The germline gives CDR1 GTSNPN, CDR2 SVGIG (reference sequence). The CDR3 is 11 amino acids. Trimming took off 7 bases at V and 6 bases at J, with 10 bases between the two ends. The sequenced CDR3 bases are TGTGCCTACGGGGTTGGTCAGCCC. This codes for CAYGVGQP. The entire CDR3 sequence reads CAYGVGQPQHF.

This clone occurred a few times. The read terminates 3 residues ahead of where the CDR3 ends, so the germline J gene completes it. The chain employs TRBV19 and TRBJ2-5; D is undetermined. The CDR3 is made up of 14 amino acids. Germline V lookup: CDR1 LNHDA, CDR2 SQIVND (reference sequence). V was shortened by 6 bases and J by 2 bases, with 13 bases between the two germline ends. CDR3 bases read: TGTGCCAGTAGGTCCAAGGCTCGTCAAGAGACC. Protein sequence: CASRSKARQET. In full, the CDR3 is CASRSKARQETQYF.

This clone was detected ten times or more. CDR3 loop: CASSPTGVNTEAFF. The DNA read from the CDR3 is TGTGCCAGCAGCCCGACAGGGGTTAACACTGAA. The chain joins TRBV7-2 to TRBJ1-1; 8 nucleotides align to TRBD1. The CDR3 end falls 3 residues outside the read, so it is completed with the germline J gene. J gave up 2 bases and V 5 bases, and 4 bases lay outside the gene matches. CDR1 and CDR2 from the germline V gene are SGHTA and FQGNSA. This CDR3 is 14 amino acids long.

This clone has a count of ten or more. The CDR3 goes on 3 residues after the read ends, and that part is filled in from the germline J gene. This chain links TRBV7-9 with TRBJ1-5, with a weak D call TRBD1 (5 bases). The CDR3 contains 14 residues. Looked up from germline, CDR1 is SEHNR and CDR2 is FQNEAQ (reference sequence). V was trimmed by 1 base and J by 2 bases, leaving 6 bases between them. CDR3 DNA (partial): TGTGCCAGCAGCTTAGGGGGGGGCAATCAGCCC. Residues: CASSLGGGNQP. The full CDR3 is CASSLGGGNQPQHF.